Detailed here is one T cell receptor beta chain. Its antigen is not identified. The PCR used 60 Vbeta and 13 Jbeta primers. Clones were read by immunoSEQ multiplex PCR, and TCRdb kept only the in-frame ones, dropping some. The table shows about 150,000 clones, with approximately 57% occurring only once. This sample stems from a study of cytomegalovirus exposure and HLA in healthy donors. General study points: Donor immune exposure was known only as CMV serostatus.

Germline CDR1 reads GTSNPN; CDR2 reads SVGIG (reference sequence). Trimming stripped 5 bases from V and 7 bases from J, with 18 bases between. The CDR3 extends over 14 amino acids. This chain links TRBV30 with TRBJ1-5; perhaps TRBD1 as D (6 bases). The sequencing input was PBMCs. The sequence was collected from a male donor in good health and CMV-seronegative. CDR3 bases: TGTGCCTGGGGTTCCGGACAGACTTTCCAGCCCCAGCATTTT. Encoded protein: CAWGSGQTFQPQHF.